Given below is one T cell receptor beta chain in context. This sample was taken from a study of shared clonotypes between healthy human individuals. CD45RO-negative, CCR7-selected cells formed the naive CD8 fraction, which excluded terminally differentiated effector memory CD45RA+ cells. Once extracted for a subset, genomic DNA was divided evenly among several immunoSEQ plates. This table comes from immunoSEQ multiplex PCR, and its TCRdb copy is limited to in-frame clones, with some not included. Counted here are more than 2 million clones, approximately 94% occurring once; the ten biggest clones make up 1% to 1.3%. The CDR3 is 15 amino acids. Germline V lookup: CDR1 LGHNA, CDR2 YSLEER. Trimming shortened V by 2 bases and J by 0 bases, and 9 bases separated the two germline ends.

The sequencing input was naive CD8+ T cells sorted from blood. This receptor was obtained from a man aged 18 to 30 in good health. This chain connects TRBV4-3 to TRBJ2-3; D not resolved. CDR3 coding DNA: TGCGCCAGCAGCCAAAACCCCTTAAGCACAGATACGCAGTATTTT. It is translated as CASSQNPLSTDTQYF.